The 3 T cell receptor beta chains below come from one sample, sequenced in a study of T cells after yellow fever vaccination. Each CDR3 protein gets one entry after TCRdb re-called the 5' RACE reads with MiXCR. The profile shows some 120,000 distinct CDR3 sequences, 8.9% of them singletons. The sample here was CD8+ T cells sorted from PBMCs, taken on the day of the yellow fever booster vaccination. These receptors originate from a man aged 18 to 35 who received the YFV17D yellow fever vaccine.

There are a few counts of this clonotype. The gene calls are TRBV20-1 and TRBJ2-2; no clear D gene. The CDR3 sequence is 14 residues long. Germline CDR1 and CDR2: DFQATT and SNEGSKA (reference sequence). Between the trimmed V and J ends, which lost 3 bases and 1 base, there was a span of 9 bases. CDR3 nucleotide sequence: TGCAGTGCTAGTGGATACCAGAACACCGGGGAGCTGTTTTTT. Translating it yields CSASGYQNTGELFF.

This clonotype appeared a few times. V and J are TRBV4-3 and TRBJ1-6; D not certain. Trimming stripped 1 base from V and 8 bases from J, with 9 bases between. CDR1 is LGHNA and CDR2 is YSLEER in the germline V gene. This CDR3 contains 14 residues. The CDR3 sequence: CASSQGWGDSPLHF. Here the CDR3 DNA reads TGCGCCAGCAGCCAAGGTTGGGGTGATTCACCCCTCCACTTT.

This clonotype was recorded a few times. The CDR3 sequence: CASSPGTGGAYEQYF. The CDR3 nucleotides read TGCGCCAGCAGCCCCGGGACAGGGGGCGCCTACGAGCAGTACTTC. V usage is TRBV4-3 and J usage is TRBJ2-7, with TRBD1 identical over 12 bases. From germline, CDR1 is LGHNA and CDR2 YSLEER. The CDR3 spans 15 residues. V shed 4 bases and J 2 bases; nucleotides not matched to a gene: 3.